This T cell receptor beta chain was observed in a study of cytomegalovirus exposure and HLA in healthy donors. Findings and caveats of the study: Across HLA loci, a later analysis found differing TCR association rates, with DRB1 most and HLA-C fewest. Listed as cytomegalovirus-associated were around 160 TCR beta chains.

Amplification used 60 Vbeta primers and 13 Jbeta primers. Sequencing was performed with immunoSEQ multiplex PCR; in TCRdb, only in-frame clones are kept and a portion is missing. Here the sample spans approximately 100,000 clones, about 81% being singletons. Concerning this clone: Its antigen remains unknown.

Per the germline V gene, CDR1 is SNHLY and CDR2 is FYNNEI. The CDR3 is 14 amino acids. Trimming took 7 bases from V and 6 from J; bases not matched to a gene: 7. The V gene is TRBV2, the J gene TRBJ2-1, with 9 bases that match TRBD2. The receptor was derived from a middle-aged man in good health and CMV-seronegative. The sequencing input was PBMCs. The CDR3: CASTEAGGLNEQFF. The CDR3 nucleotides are TGTGCCAGCACGGAAGCGGGGGGACTCAATGAGCAGTTCTTC. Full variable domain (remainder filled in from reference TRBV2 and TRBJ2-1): EPEVTQTPSHQVTQMGQEVILRCVPISNHLYFYWYRQILGQKVEFLVSFYNNEISEKSEIFDDQFSVERPDGSNFTLKIRSTKLEDSAMYFCASTEAGGLNEQFFGPGTRLTVL.